This T cell receptor beta chain was observed in a study of T-cell memory formation after mild COVID-19. About this clonotype: Its target is unknown.

After 5'RACE with constant-segment primers, TCR alpha and TCR beta cDNA libraries carrying sample barcodes and UMIs were obtained. From the 5' RACE reads, TCRdb called clonotypes with MiXCR, one entry per CDR3 protein. The data show 500,000 to 550,000 distinct CDR3 sequences, with about 20% seen just once and 12% held by the top ten. Whole-study findings and limits: Clones shrinking from day 15 to 85 showed even CD4/CD8 mixes; later expanders tilted CD4+. Still unconfirmed is whether the second-wave clones peaking on day 37 recognized SARS-CoV-2. The appearance of some responding clones in pre-infection memory suggested that cross-reactive memory joined.

This sequence was found in an adult woman who had mild COVID-19 (a few samples of this study predate the infection). Cell type and time point are not known. The specimen sequenced was PBMCs or a T cell subset sorted from them (not recorded which).

Here the CDR3 reads CASSLEARGLVYYEQYF. In DNA, the CDR3 is TGCGCCAGCAGCTTGGAGGCCCGGGGGCTCGTATACTACGAGCAGTACTTC. The gene calls are TRBV5-1 and TRBJ2-7; D possibly matches TRBD1 or TRBD2 (6 bases each). Germline V gives CDR1 SGHRS, CDR2 YFSETQ. The V end lost 0 bases, the J end lost 3 bases, and 19 bases lay between the germline ends. The CDR3 spans 17 residues.